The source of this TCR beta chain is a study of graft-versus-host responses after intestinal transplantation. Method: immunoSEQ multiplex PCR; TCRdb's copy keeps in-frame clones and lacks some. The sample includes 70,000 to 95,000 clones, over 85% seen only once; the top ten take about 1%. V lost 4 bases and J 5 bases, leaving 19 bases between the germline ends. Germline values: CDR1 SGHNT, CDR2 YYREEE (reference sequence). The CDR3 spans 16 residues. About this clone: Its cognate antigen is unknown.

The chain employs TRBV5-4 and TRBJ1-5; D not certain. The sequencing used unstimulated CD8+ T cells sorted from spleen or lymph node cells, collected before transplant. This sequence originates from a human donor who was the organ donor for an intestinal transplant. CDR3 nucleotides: TGTGCCAGCAGCCCACCAAACAAGGGAGGGTATCAGCCCCAGCATTTT. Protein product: CASSPPNKGGYQPQHF.